In this sample, the clone carrying this TCR beta chain turned up once. This table comes from immunoSEQ multiplex PCR, and its TCRdb copy is limited to in-frame clones, with some not included. The repertoire holds fewer than 400,000 clones, with approximately 87% as singletons. This entry is derived from a study of blood T cell repertoires in COVID-19. Study as a whole: Sources were T cells, B-cell-depleted T cells, or PBMCs; the material itself was cDNA or gDNA.

Resolution of symptoms, clearance, or two negative PCRs was present in recovered Cohort 3 donors. This TCR derives from a woman between 45 and 65 years old who had recovered from COVID-19. Specimen: PBMCs or T cells enriched from blood (not recorded which).

The CDR3 coding sequence is TGCGCCAGCAGCCACCGTGGAGCTGGAAACACCATATATTTT. It yields the protein CASSHRGAGNTIYF. The chain recombines TRBV4-3 with TRBJ1-3; D gene ambiguous. The CDR3 extends over 14 amino acids. Looked up from germline, CDR1 is LGHNA and CDR2 is YSLEER. The germline V and J ends were trimmed by 3 bases and 2 bases, with 8 bases remaining between them.